This TCR beta chain was retrieved from a study of blood T cell repertoires in COVID-19. Study summary: Italy, Spain and the United States were the sources of the convalescent and acute COVID-19 samples. T cells, B-cell-depleted T cells, or PBMCs provided the cDNA or gDNA that served as material.

As handled by the study authors: Amplifying reference gene primers gave estimates of nucleated cell counts. TCRdb keeps only in-frame clones here, not all; method: immunoSEQ multiplex PCR. That table is the source of V, J and clone size, and D and trimming were worked out from the DNA. The top ten clones hold roughly 12% of a sample with some 250,000 clones, 82% of them seen once. The CDR3 loop spans 12 amino acids. V was cut by 7 bases and J by 7 bases, with 13 bases left in between. The genes are TRBV12-3 or TRBV12-4 and TRBJ1-2, with a weak D call TRBD1 (5 bases). Material: peripheral blood. The sequence was obtained from a woman aged 55 to 70 with active or convalescent COVID-19. The CDR3 here is CASNSRTFGYTF. As DNA, the CDR3 is TGTGCCAGCAACTCGAGGACATTTGGCTACACCTTC.